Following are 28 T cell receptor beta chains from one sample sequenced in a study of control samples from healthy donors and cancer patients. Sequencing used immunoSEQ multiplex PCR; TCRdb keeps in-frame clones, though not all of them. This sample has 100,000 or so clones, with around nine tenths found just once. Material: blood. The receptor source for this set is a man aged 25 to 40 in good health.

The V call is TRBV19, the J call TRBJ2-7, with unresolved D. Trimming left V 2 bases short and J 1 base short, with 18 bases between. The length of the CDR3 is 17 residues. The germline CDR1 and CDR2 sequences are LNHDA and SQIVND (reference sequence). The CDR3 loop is CASSITNFGAASYEQYF. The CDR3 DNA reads TGTGCCAGTAGTATAACCAACTTCGGAGCAGCATCCTACGAGCAGTACTTC.

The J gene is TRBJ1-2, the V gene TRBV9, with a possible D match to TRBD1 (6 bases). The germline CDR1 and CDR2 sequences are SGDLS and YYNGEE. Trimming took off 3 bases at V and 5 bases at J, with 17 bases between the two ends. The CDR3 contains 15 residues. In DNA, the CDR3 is TGTGCCAGCAGCGAAGACTTATGGGGGGCGTATGGCTACACCTTC. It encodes CASSEDLWGAYGYTF.

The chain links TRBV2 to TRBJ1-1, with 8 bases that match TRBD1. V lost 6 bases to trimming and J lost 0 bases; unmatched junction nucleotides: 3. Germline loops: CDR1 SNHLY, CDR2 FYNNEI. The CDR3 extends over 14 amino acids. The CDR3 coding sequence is TGTGCCAGCAGGGGGACAGGCGTGAACACTGAAGCTTTCTTT. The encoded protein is CASRGTGVNTEAFF.

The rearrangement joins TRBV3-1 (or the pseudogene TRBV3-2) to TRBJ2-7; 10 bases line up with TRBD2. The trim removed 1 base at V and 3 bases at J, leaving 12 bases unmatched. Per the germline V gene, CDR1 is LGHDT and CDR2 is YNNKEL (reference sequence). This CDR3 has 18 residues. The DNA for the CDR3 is TGTGCCAGCAGCCAAGTTCTAAGCGGGGGGGGTGACGGCTACGAGCAGTACTTC. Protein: CASSQVLSGGGDGYEQYF.

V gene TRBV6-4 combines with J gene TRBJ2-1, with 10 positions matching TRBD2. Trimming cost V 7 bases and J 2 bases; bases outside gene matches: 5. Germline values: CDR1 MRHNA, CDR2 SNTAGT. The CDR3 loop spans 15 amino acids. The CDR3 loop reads CASMATSGPYNEQFF. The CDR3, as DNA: TGTGCCAGCATGGCGACTAGCGGGCCCTACAATGAGCAGTTCTTC.

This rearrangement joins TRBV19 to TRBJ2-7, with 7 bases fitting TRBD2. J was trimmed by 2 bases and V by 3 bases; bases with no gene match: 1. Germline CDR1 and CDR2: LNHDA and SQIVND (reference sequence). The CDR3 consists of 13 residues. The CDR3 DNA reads TGTGCCAGTAGTATGGGAGGGGCCTACGAGCAGTACTTC. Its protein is CASSMGGAYEQYF.

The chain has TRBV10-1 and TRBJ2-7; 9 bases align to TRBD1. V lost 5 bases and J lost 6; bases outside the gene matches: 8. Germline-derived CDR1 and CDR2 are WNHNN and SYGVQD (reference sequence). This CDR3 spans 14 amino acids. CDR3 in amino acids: CASSWDRVRVEQYF. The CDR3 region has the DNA TGCGCCAGCAGTTGGGACAGGGTACGGGTCGAGCAGTACTTC.

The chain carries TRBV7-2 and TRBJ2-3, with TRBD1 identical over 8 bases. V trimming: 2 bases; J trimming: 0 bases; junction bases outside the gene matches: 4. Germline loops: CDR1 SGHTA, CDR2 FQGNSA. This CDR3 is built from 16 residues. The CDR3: CASSLRWTGSTDTQYF. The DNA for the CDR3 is TGTGCCAGCAGCTTAAGGTGGACAGGGAGCACAGATACGCAGTATTTT.

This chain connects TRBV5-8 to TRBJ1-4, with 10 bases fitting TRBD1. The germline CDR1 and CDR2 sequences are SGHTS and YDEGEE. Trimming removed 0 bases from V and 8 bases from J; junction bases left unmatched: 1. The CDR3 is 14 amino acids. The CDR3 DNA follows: TGTGCCAGCAGCTTGGTGACAGGGGGCGAAAAACTGTTTTTT. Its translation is CASSLVTGGEKLFF.

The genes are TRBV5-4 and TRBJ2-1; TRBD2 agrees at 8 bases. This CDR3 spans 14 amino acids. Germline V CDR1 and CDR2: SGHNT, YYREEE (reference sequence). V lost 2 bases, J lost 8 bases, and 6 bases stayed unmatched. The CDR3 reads CASSLREGSHEQFF. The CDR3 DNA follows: TGTGCCAGCAGCTTACGGGAGGGGAGCCATGAGCAGTTCTTC.

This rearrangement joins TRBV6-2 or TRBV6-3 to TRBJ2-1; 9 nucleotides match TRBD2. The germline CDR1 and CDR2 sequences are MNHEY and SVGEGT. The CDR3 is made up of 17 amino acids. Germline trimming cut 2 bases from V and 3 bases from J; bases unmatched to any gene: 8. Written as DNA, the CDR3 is TGTGCCAGCAGTTACCTCGGCACTAGCGGGTACTACAATGAGCAGTTCTTC. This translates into CASSYLGTSGYYNEQFF.

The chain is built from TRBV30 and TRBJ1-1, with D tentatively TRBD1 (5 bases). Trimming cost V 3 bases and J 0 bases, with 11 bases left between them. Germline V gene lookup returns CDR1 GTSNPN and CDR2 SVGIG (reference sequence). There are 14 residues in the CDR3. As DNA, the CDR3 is TGTGCCTGGAGCCAGGACAACATGAACACTGAAGCTTTCTTT. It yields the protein CAWSQDNMNTEAFF. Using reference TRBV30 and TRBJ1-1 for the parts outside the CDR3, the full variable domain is SQTIHQWPATLVQPVGSPLSLECTVEGTSNPNLYWYRQAAGRGLQLLFYSVGIGQISSEVPQNLSASRPQDRQFILSSKKLLLSDSGFYLCAWSQDNMNTEAFFGQGTRLTVV.

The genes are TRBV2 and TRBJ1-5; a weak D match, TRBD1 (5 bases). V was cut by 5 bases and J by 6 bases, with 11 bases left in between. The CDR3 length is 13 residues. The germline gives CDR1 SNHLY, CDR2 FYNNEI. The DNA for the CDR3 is TGTGCCAGCAGTCCCGGGACGGGTCAGCCCCAGCATTTT. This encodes CASSPGTGQPQHF.

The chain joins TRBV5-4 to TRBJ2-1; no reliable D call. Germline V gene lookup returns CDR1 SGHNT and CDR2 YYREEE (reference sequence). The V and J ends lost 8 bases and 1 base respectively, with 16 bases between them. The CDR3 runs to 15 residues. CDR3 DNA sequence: TGTGCCAGTTCCTTCCGGGTCCGTTCCTACAATGAGCAGTTCTTC. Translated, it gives CASSFRVRSYNEQFF.

The CDR3 spells CASTSSAEGTNQPQHF. In DNA, the CDR3 is TGTGCCAGTACCTCTTCGGCTGAGGGTACCAATCAGCCCCAGCATTTT. This chain uses TRBV19 with TRBJ1-5; D gene unclear. CDR3 length equals 16 residues. V lost 7 bases and J 3 bases, leaving 19 bases between the germline ends. Germline values: CDR1 LNHDA, CDR2 SQIVND (reference sequence).

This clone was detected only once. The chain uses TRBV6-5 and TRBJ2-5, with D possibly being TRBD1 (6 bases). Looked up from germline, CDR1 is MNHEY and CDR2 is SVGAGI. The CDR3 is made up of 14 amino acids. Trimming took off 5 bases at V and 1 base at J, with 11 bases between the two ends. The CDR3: CASSPPGAQETQYF. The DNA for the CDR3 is TGTGCCAGCAGTCCCCCAGGGGCCCAAGAGACCCAGTACTTC.

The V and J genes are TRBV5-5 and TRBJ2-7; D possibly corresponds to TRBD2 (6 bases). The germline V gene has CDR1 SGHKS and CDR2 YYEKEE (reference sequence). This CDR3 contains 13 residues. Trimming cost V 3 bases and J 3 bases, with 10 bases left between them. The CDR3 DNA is TGTGCCAGCAGCTACGGGGGAAACTACGAGCAGTACGTC. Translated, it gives CASSYGGNYEQYV.

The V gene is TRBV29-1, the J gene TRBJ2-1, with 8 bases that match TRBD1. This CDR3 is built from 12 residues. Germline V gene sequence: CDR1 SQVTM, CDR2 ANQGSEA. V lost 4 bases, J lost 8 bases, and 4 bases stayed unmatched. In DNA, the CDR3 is TGCAGCGTTGGGACAGGGAAGGATGAGCAGTTCTTC. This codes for CSVGTGKDEQFF.

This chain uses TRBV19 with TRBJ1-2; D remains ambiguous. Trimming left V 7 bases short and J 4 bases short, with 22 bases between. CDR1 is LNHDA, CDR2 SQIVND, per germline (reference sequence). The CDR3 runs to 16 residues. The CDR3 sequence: CASTVARTGGSYGYTF. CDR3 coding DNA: TGTGCCAGTACCGTAGCCCGGACGGGAGGGAGCTATGGCTACACCTTC.

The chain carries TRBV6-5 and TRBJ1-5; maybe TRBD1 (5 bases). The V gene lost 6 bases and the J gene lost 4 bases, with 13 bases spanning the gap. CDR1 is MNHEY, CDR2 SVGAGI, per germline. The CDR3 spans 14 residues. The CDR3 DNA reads TGTGCCAGCAGCGGAGGGACGGGAAATCAGCCCCAGCATTTT. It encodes CASSGGTGNQPQHF.

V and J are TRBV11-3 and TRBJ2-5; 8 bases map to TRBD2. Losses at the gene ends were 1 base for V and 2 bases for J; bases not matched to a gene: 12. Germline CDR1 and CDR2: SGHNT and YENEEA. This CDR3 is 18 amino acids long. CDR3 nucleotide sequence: TGTGCCAGCAGCTTAGGGGCTAGCGGGTCTTCCCCTCAAGAGACCCAGTACTTC. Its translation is CASSLGASGSSPQETQYF.

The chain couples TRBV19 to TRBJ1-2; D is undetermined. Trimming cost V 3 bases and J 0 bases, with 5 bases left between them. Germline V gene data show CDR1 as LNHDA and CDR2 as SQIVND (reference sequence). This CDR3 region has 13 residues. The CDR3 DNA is TGTGCCAGTAGTATGGGAGCTAACTATGGCTACACCTTC. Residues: CASSMGANYGYTF.

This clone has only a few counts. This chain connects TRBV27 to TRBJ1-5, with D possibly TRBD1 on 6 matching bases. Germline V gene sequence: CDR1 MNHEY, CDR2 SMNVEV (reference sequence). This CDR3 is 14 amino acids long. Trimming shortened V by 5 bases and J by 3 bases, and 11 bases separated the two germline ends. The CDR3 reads CASSLRGLNQPQHF. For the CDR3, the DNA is TGTGCCAGCAGTCTCCGGGGGCTCAATCAGCCCCAGCATTTT.

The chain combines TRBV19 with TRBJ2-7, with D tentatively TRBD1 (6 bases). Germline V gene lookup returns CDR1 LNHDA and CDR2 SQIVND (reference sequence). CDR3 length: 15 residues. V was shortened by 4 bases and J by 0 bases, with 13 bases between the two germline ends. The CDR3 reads CASSSAPGVSYEQYF. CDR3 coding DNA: TGTGCCAGTAGTAGCGCCCCAGGGGTCTCCTACGAGCAGTACTTC.

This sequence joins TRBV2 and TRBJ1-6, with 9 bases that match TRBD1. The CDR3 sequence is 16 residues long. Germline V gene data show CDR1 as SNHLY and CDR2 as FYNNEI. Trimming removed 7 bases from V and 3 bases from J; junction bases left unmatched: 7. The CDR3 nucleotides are TGTGCCAGCATTCGGGACAGGGCTAGCTATAATTCACCCCTCCACTTT. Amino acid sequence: CASIRDRASYNSPLHF.

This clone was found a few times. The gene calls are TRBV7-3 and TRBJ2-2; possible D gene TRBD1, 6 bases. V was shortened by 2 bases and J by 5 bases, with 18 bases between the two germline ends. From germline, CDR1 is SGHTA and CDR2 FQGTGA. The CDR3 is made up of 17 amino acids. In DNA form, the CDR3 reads TGTGCCAGCAGCTTATCCCCCAGACAGGCCCCAACCGGGGAGCTGTTTTTT. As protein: CASSLSPRQAPTGELFF.

CDR3 sequence reads: CASSLWGRDTGELFF. CDR3 nucleotide sequence: TGTGCCAGCAGTTTATGGGGTAGAGACACCGGGGAGCTGTTTTTT. This rearrangement joins TRBV28 to TRBJ2-2; no clear D gene. The V and J ends lost 0 bases and 3 bases respectively, with 8 bases between them. Per the germline V gene, CDR1 is MDHEN and CDR2 is SYDVKM. CDR3 length: 15 amino acids. Complete variable domain (other parts from reference TRBV28 and TRBJ2-2): DVKVTQSSRYLVKRTGEKVFLECVQDMDHENMFWYRQDPGLGLRLIYFSYDVKMKEKGDIPEGYSVSREKKERFSLILESASTNQTSMYLCASSLWGRDTGELFFGEGSRLTVL.

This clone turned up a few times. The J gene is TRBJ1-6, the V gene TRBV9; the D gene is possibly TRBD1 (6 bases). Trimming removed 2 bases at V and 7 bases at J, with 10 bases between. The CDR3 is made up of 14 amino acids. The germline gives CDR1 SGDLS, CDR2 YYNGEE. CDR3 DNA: TGTGCCAGCAGCGTTGACAGGAGGAATTCACCCCTCCACTTT. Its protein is CASSVDRRNSPLHF. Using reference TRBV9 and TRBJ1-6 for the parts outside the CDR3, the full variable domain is DSGVTQTPKHLITATGQRVTLRCSPRSGDLSVYWYQQSLDQGLQFLIQYYNGEERAKGNILERFSAQQFPDLHSELNLSSLELGDSALYFCASSVDRRNSPLHFGNGTRLTVT.